The 18 T cell receptor beta chains below come from one sample, sequenced in a study of memory CD4+ T cells and cytomegalovirus serostatus. The sort gate was single viable CD3+CD4+CD8-CD45RO+ cells for memory CD4+ T cells. The method was immunoSEQ multiplex PCR; TCRdb's version includes in-frame clones alone and lacks a portion of them. The sample lists tens of thousands of clones; 80% were seen once. Sequencing was done on a sample of memory CD4+ T cells from blood. Receptor source: an adult in good health and CMV-seropositive.

Concerning this clone: Other DNA sequences within the sample encode an identical CDR3. The chain carries TRBV29-1 and TRBJ2-5, with TRBD1 matching over 8 bases. The CDR3 length is 15 residues. Germline V gene sequence: CDR1 SQVTM, CDR2 ANQGSEA. Trimming cost V 3 bases and J 4 bases; bases outside gene matches: 10. The CDR3 nucleotides are TGCAGCGTTGAGGCAGACAGGGGAAGATCAGAGACCCAGTACTTC. Translating gives CSVEADRGRSETQYF.

The chain joins TRBV29-1 to TRBJ2-2, with a possible D match to TRBD2 (5 bases). From germline, CDR1 is SQVTM and CDR2 ANQGSEA. This CDR3 has 14 residues. V shed 4 bases and J shed 6 bases, with 15 bases lying between them. The CDR3 loop is CSVGNAGAAGELFF. The CDR3 nucleotides read TGCAGCGTTGGTAATGCGGGTGCCGCCGGGGAGCTGTTTTTT.

J is TRBJ1-1 and V is TRBV10-2, with no clear D. Germline CDR1 WSHSY, CDR2 SAAADI. Trimming removed 0 bases from V and 12 bases from J, with 11 bases in between. There are 12 residues in the CDR3. The CDR3, as DNA: TGCGCCAGCAGTGAGTCGTTAGGGCATACTTTCTTT. Translation: CASSESLGHTFF.

The genes are TRBV30 and TRBJ2-5; no reliable D call. Germline V gene sequence: CDR1 GTSNPN, CDR2 SVGIG (reference sequence). The V gene lost 3 bases and the J gene lost 7 bases, with 12 bases spanning the gap. CDR3 length equals 12 residues. In DNA, the CDR3 is TGTGCCTGGAGCCCCAGCTTGGGGACCCAGTACTTC. It codes for CAWSPSLGTQYF. The variable domain in full, completed from reference TRBV30 and TRBJ2-5, reads SQTIHQWPATLVQPVGSPLSLECTVEGTSNPNLYWYRQAAGRGLQLLFYSVGIGQISSEVPQNLSASRPQDRQFILSSKKLLLSDSGFYLCAWSPSLGTQYFGPGTRLLVL.

The chain joins TRBV4-1 to TRBJ2-2; no reliable D call. Trimming left V 1 base short and J 1 base short, with 4 bases between. The CDR3 sequence is 14 residues long. Germline V lookup: CDR1 MGHRA, CDR2 YSYEKL. The CDR3 nucleotides read TGCGCCAGCAGCCAAGGACTGAACACCGGGGAGCTGTTTTTT. Residues: CASSQGLNTGELFF.

The V gene is TRBV11-2, the J gene TRBJ1-1; D not resolved. Trimming pared 2 bases from V and 0 bases from J, leaving 10 bases between. Germline loops: CDR1 SGHAT, CDR2 FQNNGV. This CDR3 is built from 15 residues. CDR3 nucleotide sequence: TGTGCCAGCAGCTTAAGGGCGGCAGTGAACACTGAAGCTTTCTTT. This translates into CASSLRAAVNTEAFF. Filled out from reference TRBV11-2 and TRBJ1-1, the complete variable domain reads EAGVAQSPRYKIIEKRQSVAFWCNPISGHATLYWYQQILGQGPKLLIQFQNNGVVDDSQLPKDRFSAERLKGVDSTLKIQPAKLEDSAVYLCASSLRAAVNTEAFFGQGTRLTVV.

The chain has TRBV30 and TRBJ1-2, with TRBD1 as a possible D gene (5 bases). Germline V gene sequence: CDR1 GTSNPN, CDR2 SVGIG (reference sequence). The V and J ends lost 2 bases and 4 bases respectively, with 8 bases between them. The CDR3 has 12 amino acids. The CDR3: CAWSPQGYGYTF. CDR3 nucleotide sequence: TGTGCCTGGAGTCCTCAGGGCTATGGCTACACCTTC. The full variable domain, completed using reference TRBV30 and TRBJ1-2, is SQTIHQWPATLVQPVGSPLSLECTVEGTSNPNLYWYRQAAGRGLQLLFYSVGIGQISSEVPQNLSASRPQDRQFILSSKKLLLSDSGFYLCAWSPQGYGYTFGSGTRLTVV.

The V gene is TRBV28, the J gene TRBJ2-5; no definite D call. V lost 2 bases, J lost 5 bases, and 15 bases lay in between. Per germline, CDR1 MDHEN and CDR2 SYDVKM. The CDR3 spans 15 residues. This CDR3 is CASSLLGQARETQYF. CDR3 in DNA: TGTGCCAGCAGTTTACTCGGGCAGGCGAGGGAGACCCAGTACTTC.

This clone was observed a few times. The chain recombines TRBV5-4 with TRBJ1-1, with D uncertain. This CDR3 is built from 14 residues. Germline assignment: CDR1 SGHNT and CDR2 YYREEE (reference sequence). V was shortened by 0 bases and J by 4 bases, with 10 bases between the two germline ends. The CDR3 loop reads CASSLDWTATEAFF. The CDR3 DNA sequence: TGTGCCAGCAGCTTGGATTGGACCGCCACTGAAGCTTTCTTT.

The chain carries TRBV10-1 and TRBJ2-1; 10 nucleotides align to TRBD2. Looked up from germline, CDR1 is WNHNN and CDR2 is SYGVQD (reference sequence). The CDR3 is made up of 14 amino acids. V shed 2 bases, J shed 9 bases, and the junction held 4 bases outside the gene matches. CDR3 bases: TGCGCCAGCAGTGAGAGGACTAGCGGAGGTGAGCAGTTCTTC. Amino acids: CASSERTSGGEQFF.

This chain uses TRBV20-1 with TRBJ1-1; D gene uncertain. Between the trimmed V and J ends, which lost 7 bases and 7 bases, there was a span of 7 bases. Germline V gene lookup returns CDR1 DFQATT and CDR2 SNEGSKA (reference sequence). The CDR3 is 9 residues long. CDR3 DNA sequence: TGCAGTGTTGCCCGTGAAGCTTTCTTT. It specifies CSVAREAFF.

This chain joins TRBV11-2 and TRBJ2-6; D is unclear. The germline V gene encodes CDR1 SGHAT and CDR2 FQNNGV. V dropped 5 bases and J dropped 0 bases, with 2 bases sitting between them. This CDR3 has 13 residues. In nucleotides, the CDR3 is TGTGCCAGCAGCCCCTCTGGGGCCAACGTCCTGACTTTC. Amino acid sequence: CASSPSGANVLTF.

This clone was observed once. The chain joins TRBV18 to TRBJ2-7; 8 bases line up with TRBD2. The germline CDR1 and CDR2 sequences are KGHSH and LQKENI. The CDR3 contains 17 residues. With 1 base clipped from V and 7 bases from J, the junction kept 15 bases outside the gene matches. In DNA form, the CDR3 reads TGTGCCAGCTCACCACTCAACGGGAGGGCCAAGGGAAATGAGCAGTACTTC. Translated, it gives CASSPLNGRAKGNEQYF.

This clone was counted once. This chain links TRBV2 with TRBJ2-1; D not resolved. In germline, CDR1 is SNHLY, CDR2 FYNNEI. The CDR3 has 11 amino acids. Trimming left V 3 bases short and J 9 bases short, with 6 bases between. Here the CDR3 DNA reads TGTGCCAGCAGTGATCTTTTTGAGCAGTTCTTC. Its protein product is CASSDLFEQFF.

In this sample, this clone turned up once. The rearrangement links TRBV2 to TRBJ1-1; D uncertain. The CDR3 totals 14 residues. The germline CDR1 and CDR2 sequences are SNHLY and FYNNEI. The V end lost 6 bases, the J end lost 6 bases, and 17 bases lay between the germline ends. The CDR3 coding sequence is TGTGCCAGCAGGCAAACCGACGGGCGGGCTGAAGCTTTCTTT. It encodes CASRQTDGRAEAFF.

J is TRBJ2-3 and V is TRBV19; D possibly corresponds to TRBD1 (5 bases). The CDR3 sequence is 12 residues long. Germline CDR1 LNHDA, CDR2 SQIVND (reference sequence). The V and J ends lost 2 bases and 8 bases respectively, with 8 bases between them. The CDR3 loop is CASSIWGGTQYF. CDR3 DNA: TGTGCCAGTAGTATATGGGGCGGTACGCAGTATTTT. Complete variable domain (other parts from reference TRBV19 and TRBJ2-3): DGGITQSPKYLFRKEGQNVTLSCEQNLNHDAMYWYRQDPGQGLRLIYYSQIVNDFQKGDIAEGYSVSREKKESFPLTVTSAQKNPTAFYLCASSIWGGTQYFGPGTRLTVL.

V gene TRBV6-1 combines with J gene TRBJ1-5; 11 positions match TRBD1. Germline CDR1 reads MNHNS; CDR2 reads SASEGT. The V and J ends lost 8 bases and 4 bases, in that order; junction bases with no gene match: 7. CDR3 size: 15 residues. The CDR3 reads CASGVGTGGNQPQHF. In nucleotides, the CDR3 is TGTGCCAGCGGAGTTGGGACAGGGGGAAATCAGCCCCAGCATTTT.

As DNA, the CDR3 is TGTGCCAGTAGTTCACAGGGGGGTCAGCCCCAGCATTTT. Amino acid sequence: CASSSQGGQPQHF. The V gene is TRBV19, the J gene TRBJ1-5, with 8 bases matching TRBD1. With 5 bases clipped from V and 6 bases from J, the junction kept 3 bases outside the gene matches. Per germline, CDR1 LNHDA and CDR2 SQIVND (reference sequence). The CDR3 spans 13 residues.